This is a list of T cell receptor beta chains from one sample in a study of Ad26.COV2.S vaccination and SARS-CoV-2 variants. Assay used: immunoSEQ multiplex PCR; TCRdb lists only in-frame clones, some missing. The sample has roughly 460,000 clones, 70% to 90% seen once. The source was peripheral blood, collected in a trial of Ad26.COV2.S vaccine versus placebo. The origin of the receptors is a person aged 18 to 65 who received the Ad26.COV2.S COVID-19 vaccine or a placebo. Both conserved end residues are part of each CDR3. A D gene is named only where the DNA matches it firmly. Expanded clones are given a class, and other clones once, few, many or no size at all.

CDR3aa: CASRGQRVRTDTQYF
CDR3nt: TGTGCCAGCAGGGGACAGCGGGTCCGGACAGATACGCAGTATTTT
d_gene: .
abundance: .
j_gene: TRBJ2-3
v_gene: TRBV27

CDR3aa: CASSPTSGGTDTQYF
CDR3nt: TGTGCCAGCTCACCCACAAGCGGGGGGACAGATACGCAGTATTTT
d_gene: TRBD2
abundance: .
j_gene: TRBJ2-3
v_gene: TRBV18

CDR3aa: CASSGSGRAVYNEQFF
CDR3nt: TGTGCCAGCAGTGGAAGCGGGAGGGCCGTCTACAATGAGCAGTTCTTC
d_gene: TRBD2
abundance: .
j_gene: TRBJ2-1
v_gene: TRBV6-1

CDR3aa: CASQLLSGNTIYF
CDR3nt: TGTGCGTCCCAGCTTCTCTCTGGAAACACCATATATTTT
d_gene: .
abundance: few
j_gene: TRBJ1-3
v_gene: TRBV28

CDR3aa: CAISAKAQNTEAFF
CDR3nt: TGTGCCATCAGTGCTAAGGCACAGAACACTGAAGCTTTCTTT
d_gene: .
abundance: .
j_gene: TRBJ1-1
v_gene: TRBV10-3

CDR3aa: CASSPSGGHAGELFF
CDR3nt: TGTGCCAGCAGTCCCTCGGGAGGGCACGCCGGGGAGCTGTTTTTT
d_gene: TRBD2
abundance: .
j_gene: TRBJ2-2
v_gene: TRBV28

CDR3aa: CATGCIGGEQYF
CDR3nt: TGTGCCACCGGATGCATTGGCGGCGAGCAGTACTTC
d_gene: .
abundance: .
j_gene: TRBJ2-7
v_gene: TRBV10-3

CDR3aa: CASSRSTGPSTDTQYF
CDR3nt: TGTGCCAGCAGCCGATCGACAGGGCCGAGCACAGATACGCAGTATTTT
d_gene: TRBD1
abundance: .
j_gene: TRBJ2-3
v_gene: TRBV14

CDR3aa: CATPEVAWGPKNGELFF
CDR3nt: TGTGCCACCCCCGAAGTTGCTTGGGGGCCAAAAAACGGGGAGCTGTTTTTT
d_gene: .
abundance: .
j_gene: TRBJ2-2
v_gene: TRBV10-3

CDR3aa: CASSMGRSYEQYF
CDR3nt: TGTGCCAGTAGTATGGGCAGAAGCTACGAGCAGTACTTC
d_gene: .
abundance: .
j_gene: TRBJ2-7
v_gene: TRBV19